The clone carrying this T cell receptor beta chain was counted ten times or more. No antigen is known for it. This specimen comes from a study of neurological immune-mediated disorders. Sequencing runs each generated in excess of 180 million TCR-beta sequences derived from 15-18 subjects. One entry per CDR3 protein results from TCRdb running MiXCR on the 5' RACE reads. Of about 70,000 distinct CDR3 sequences listed, roughly 3.1% were seen once; the top ten hold more than 4%. Notes on the study in general: None of the CDR3 amino acid sequences in expanded clones turned up in more than one subject, which points to private repertoires in all groups.

Unsorted libraries were prepared from 2 million PBMCs held at -80 C. The sequence was collected from a woman between 45 and 60 years old with multiple sclerosis. Input material: PBMCs.

The CDR3 is CASSWTPGTGDGYTF. The CDR3 bases are TGCGCCAGCAGCTGGACCCCCGGGACAGGGGATGGCTACACCTTC. This rearrangement joins TRBV5-1 to TRBJ1-2; TRBD1 agrees at 10 bases. CDR3 length: 15 residues. Losses at the gene ends were 3 bases for V and 6 bases for J; bases not matched to a gene: 8. Germline V gene data show CDR1 as SGHRS and CDR2 as YFSETQ. Full variable domain (missing parts from reference TRBV5-1 and TRBJ1-2): KAGVTQTPRYLIKTRGQQVTLSCSPISGHRSVSWYQQTPGQGLQFLFEYFSETQRNKGNFPGRFSGRQFSNSRSEMNVSTLELGDSALYLCASSWTPGTGDGYTFGSGTRLTVV.